This T cell receptor beta chain derives from a study of blood T cell repertoires in COVID-19. Study at large: The samples span acute and convalescent COVID-19 from the United States, Italy and Spain.

Sequenced by immunoSEQ multiplex PCR; TCRdb stores in-frame clones only, minus some. The sample includes approximately 260,000 clones, roughly 90% seen only once; the top ten take about 2.1%. V lost 3 bases to trimming and J lost 10 bases, with 12 bases between them. This CDR3 is built from 13 residues. Per the germline V gene, CDR1 is LNHDA and CDR2 is SQIVND (reference sequence). V is TRBV19 and J is TRBJ1-4; D is unresolved. The TCR sequence derives from a woman aged 40 to 50 who had recovered from COVID-19. Specimen: peripheral blood. The CDR3 here is CASSMAALGKLFF. DNA of the CDR3: TGTGCCAGTAGTATGGCGGCTCTAGGAAAACTGTTTTTT.